Listed below are T cell receptor beta chains from one sample, sequenced in a study of T cell changes during pregnancy in multiple sclerosis. Clones were sequenced by immunoSEQ multiplex PCR, and TCRdb holds only the in-frame ones, with some missing. The sample lists roughly 87,000 clones; approximately 91% were seen once. The specimen comprised PBMCs, sampled in the first trimester of pregnancy. The receptors derive from a female donor in good health, serving as a control in a pregnancy study. Some clones in this sample may be carry-over from other donors' samples. Each CDR3 is given with its conserved first and last residue. Fields, in order: D gene, V gene, clone size, J gene, CDR3 protein, CDR3 DNA. The D gene is left open where the match is weak. The listing skips clone size in some rows; elsewhere it reads once, few, many or a size class.

D: TRBD1
V: TRBV7-9
size: .
J: TRBJ1-3
CDR3: CASSFRDRGRNTIYF
DNA: TGTGCCAGCAGCTTCCGGGACAGGGGGCGAAACACCATATATTTT

D: TRBD1
V: TRBV5-1
size: many
J: TRBJ1-6
CDR3: CASGNGTVYSPLHF
DNA: TGCGCCAGCGGAAACGGGACAGTCTATTCACCCCTCCACTTT

D: .
V: TRBV18
size: .
J: TRBJ2-7
CDR3: CASSPGRTYEQYF
DNA: TGTGCCAGCTCACCAGGCAGAACCTACGAGCAGTACTTC

D: TRBD1
V: TRBV30
size: .
J: TRBJ1-6
CDR3: CAWSVFGTGASPLHF
DNA: TGTGCCTGGAGTGTATTCGGGACAGGGGCCTCACCCCTCCACTTT

D: TRBD1
V: TRBV18
size: .
J: TRBJ1-6
CDR3: CASSAGTGHDNSPLHF
DNA: TGTGCCAGCTCCGCCGGGACAGGGCATGATAATTCACCCCTCCACTTT

D: .
V: TRBV5-1
size: .
J: TRBJ1-5
CDR3: CASSLNGGGLGSQHF
DNA: TGCGCCAGCAGCTTGAATGGCGGAGGATTAGGGTCCCAGCATTTT

D: .
V: TRBV6-4
size: .
J: TRBJ2-5
CDR3: CASSSRVKETQYF
DNA: TGTGCCAGCAGCTCCAGGGTGAAAGAGACCCAGTACTTC

D: TRBD2
V: TRBV9
size: .
J: TRBJ2-2
CDR3: CASSVAGTSGRSGELFF
DNA: TGTGCCAGCAGCGTAGCTGGGACTAGCGGGAGATCCGGGGAGCTGTTTTTT

D: TRBD2
V: TRBV19
size: .
J: TRBJ2-5
CDR3: CASGPFSGRETQYF
DNA: TGTGCCAGTGGACCCTTTAGCGGGAGAGAGACCCAGTACTTC

D: .
V: TRBV28
size: .
J: TRBJ2-3
CDR3: CATRSGAKDTQYF
DNA: TGTGCCACCAGGAGTGGGGCAAAGGATACGCAGTATTTT

D: .
V: TRBV7-9
size: .
J: TRBJ1-1
CDR3: CASSSRQANTEAFF
DNA: TGTGCCAGCAGCTCCCGACAAGCGAACACTGAAGCTTTCTTT

D: TRBD2
V: TRBV6-5
size: .
J: TRBJ2-3
CDR3: CASSSGGAGTDTQYF
DNA: TGTGCCAGCAGTTCCGGGGGGGCCGGCACAGATACGCAGTATTTT

D: TRBD2
V: TRBV6-1
size: .
J: TRBJ2-6
CDR3: CASSSGSSGANVLTF
DNA: TGTGCCAGCAGTAGCGGGAGCTCTGGGGCCAACGTCCTGACTTTC

D: TRBD1
V: TRBV10-3
size: .
J: TRBJ1-1
CDR3: CAISPGTGTEAFF
DNA: TGTGCCATCAGCCCTGGGACAGGCACTGAAGCTTTCTTT

D: TRBD2
V: TRBV4-3
size: .
J: TRBJ2-3
CDR3: CASSRRATSGTDTSTDTQYF
DNA: TGCGCCAGCAGCCGACGGGCTACTAGCGGGACGGATACTAGCACAGATACGCAGTATTTT

D: .
V: TRBV7-2
size: once
J: TRBJ1-2
CDR3: CASSFSDSSYGYTF
DNA: TGTGCCAGCAGCTTTTCGGACAGCTCCTATGGCTACACCTTC

D: TRBD2
V: TRBV7-9
size: .
J: TRBJ2-1
CDR3: CASSSVLAGLIDEQFF
DNA: TGTGCCAGCAGCTCTGTTTTAGCGGGACTGATCGATGAGCAGTTCTTC

D: .
V: TRBV4-2
size: .
J: TRBJ1-5
CDR3: CASSQWENQPQHF
DNA: TGTGCCAGCAGCCAGTGGGAGAATCAGCCCCAGCATTTT

D: TRBD2
V: TRBV4-2
size: many
J: TRBJ2-7
CDR3: CASSQDRIAGSSYEQYF
DNA: TGTGCCAGCAGCCAAGACAGGATAGCGGGGAGCTCCTACGAGCAGTACTTC

D: .
V: TRBV19
size: .
J: TRBJ1-2
CDR3: CASSIRTEPNYGYTF
DNA: TGTGCCAGTAGTATCCGGACAGAGCCTAACTATGGCTACACCTTC

D: TRBD1
V: TRBV7-9
size: .
J: TRBJ1-4
CDR3: CASSSKPGTGYEKLFF
DNA: TGTGCCAGCAGCTCAAAGCCCGGGACAGGGTACGAAAAACTGTTTTTT

D: TRBD2
V: TRBV11-1
size: .
J: TRBJ2-5
CDR3: CASRSSGSPKETQYF
DNA: TGTGCCAGCAGGAGTAGCGGGAGCCCTAAAGAGACCCAGTACTTC

D: .
V: TRBV27
size: .
J: TRBJ2-7
CDR3: CASSTRGGEQYF
DNA: TGTGCCAGCAGCACCAGGGGTGGCGAGCAGTACTTC

D: TRBD2
V: TRBV10-2
size: .
J: TRBJ2-7
CDR3: CASSPGLAATYEQYF
DNA: TGCGCCAGCAGTCCGGGACTAGCGGCGACCTACGAGCAGTACTTC

D: .
V: TRBV5-4
size: .
J: TRBJ1-1
CDR3: CASSPWGDTEAFF
DNA: TGTGCCAGCAGCCCGTGGGGAGACACTGAAGCTTTCTTT